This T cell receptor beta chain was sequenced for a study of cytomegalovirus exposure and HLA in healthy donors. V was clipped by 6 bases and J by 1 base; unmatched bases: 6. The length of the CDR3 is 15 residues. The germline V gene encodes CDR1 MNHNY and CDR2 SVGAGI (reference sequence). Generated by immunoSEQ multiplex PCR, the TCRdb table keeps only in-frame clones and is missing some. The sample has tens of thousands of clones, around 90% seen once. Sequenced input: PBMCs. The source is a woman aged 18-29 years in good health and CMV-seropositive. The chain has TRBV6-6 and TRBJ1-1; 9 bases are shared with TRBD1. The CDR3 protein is CASSKTGGWNTEAFF. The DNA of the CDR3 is TGTGCCAGCAGCAAGACAGGGGGTTGGAACACTGAAGCTTTCTTT.